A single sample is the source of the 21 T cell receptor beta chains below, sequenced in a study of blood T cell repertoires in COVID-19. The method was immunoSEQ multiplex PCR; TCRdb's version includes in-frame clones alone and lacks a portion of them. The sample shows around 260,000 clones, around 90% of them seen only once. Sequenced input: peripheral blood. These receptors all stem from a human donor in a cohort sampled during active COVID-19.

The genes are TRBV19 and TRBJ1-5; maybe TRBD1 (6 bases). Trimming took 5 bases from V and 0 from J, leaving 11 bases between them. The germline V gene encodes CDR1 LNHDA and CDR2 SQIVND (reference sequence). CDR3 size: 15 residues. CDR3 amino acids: CASSGGQTSNQPQHF. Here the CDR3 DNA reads TGTGCCAGTAGTGGTGGACAGACTAGCAATCAGCCCCAGCATTTT.

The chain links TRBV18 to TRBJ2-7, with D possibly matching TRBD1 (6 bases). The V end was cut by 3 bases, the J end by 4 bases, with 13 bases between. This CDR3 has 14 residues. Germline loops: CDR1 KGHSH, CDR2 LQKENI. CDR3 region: CASSPSGDGYEQYF. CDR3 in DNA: TGTGCCAGCTCACCGTCAGGGGACGGATACGAGCAGTACTTC. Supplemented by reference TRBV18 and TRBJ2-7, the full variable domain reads NAGVMQNPRHLVRRRGQEARLRCSPMKGHSHVYWYRQLPEEGLKFMVYLQKENIIDESGMPKERFSAEFPKEGPSILRIQQVVRGDSAAYFCASSPSGDGYEQYFGPGTRLTVT.

The CDR3 sequence is CASSFGTGTYEQYF. CDR3 in DNA: TGTGCCAGCAGTTTCGGGACAGGGACCTACGAGCAGTACTTC. The chain combines TRBV27 with TRBJ2-7; 9 nucleotides line up with TRBD1. This CDR3 region has 14 residues. V shed 3 bases and J 2 bases; nucleotides not matched to a gene: 2. Germline V gene lookup returns CDR1 MNHEY and CDR2 SMNVEV (reference sequence).

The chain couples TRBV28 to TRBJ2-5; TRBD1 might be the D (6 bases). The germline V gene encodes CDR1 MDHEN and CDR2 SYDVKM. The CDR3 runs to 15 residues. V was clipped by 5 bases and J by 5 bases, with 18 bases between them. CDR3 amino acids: CASSTRTDQGETQYF. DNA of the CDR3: TGTGCCAGCAGTACACGAACCGACCAGGGGGAGACCCAGTACTTC.

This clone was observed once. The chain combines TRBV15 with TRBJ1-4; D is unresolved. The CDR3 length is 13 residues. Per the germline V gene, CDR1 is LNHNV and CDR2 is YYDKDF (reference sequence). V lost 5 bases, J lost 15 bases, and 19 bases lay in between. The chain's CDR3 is CATSSGLTREVFF. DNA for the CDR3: TGTGCCACCAGCTCGGGGTTGACCCGAGAGGTGTTTTTT.

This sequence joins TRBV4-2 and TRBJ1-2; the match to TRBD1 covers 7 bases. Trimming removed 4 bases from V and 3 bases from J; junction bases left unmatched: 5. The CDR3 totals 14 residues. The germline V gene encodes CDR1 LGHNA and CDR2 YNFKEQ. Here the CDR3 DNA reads TGTGCCAGCAGCCCGGGGACAGACTACTATGGCTACACCTTC. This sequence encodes CASSPGTDYYGYTF.

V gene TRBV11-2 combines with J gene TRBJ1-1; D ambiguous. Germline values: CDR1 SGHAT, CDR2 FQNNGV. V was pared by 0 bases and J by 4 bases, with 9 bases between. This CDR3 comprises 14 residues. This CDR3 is CASSLEAGPTEAFF. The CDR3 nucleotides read TGTGCCAGCAGCTTAGAGGCAGGTCCCACTGAAGCTTTCTTT. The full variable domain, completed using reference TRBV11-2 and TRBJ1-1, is EAGVAQSPRYKIIEKRQSVAFWCNPISGHATLYWYQQILGQGPKLLIQFQNNGVVDDSQLPKDRFSAERLKGVDSTLKIQPAKLEDSAVYLCASSLEAGPTEAFFGQGTRLTVV.

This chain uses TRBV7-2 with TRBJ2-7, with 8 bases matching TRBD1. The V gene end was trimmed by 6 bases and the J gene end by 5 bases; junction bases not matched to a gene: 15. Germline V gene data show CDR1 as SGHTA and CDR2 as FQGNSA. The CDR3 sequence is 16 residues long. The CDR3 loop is CASSIGQGPGQDEQYF. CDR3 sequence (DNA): TGTGCCAGCAGTATAGGACAGGGCCCTGGTCAGGACGAGCAGTACTTC. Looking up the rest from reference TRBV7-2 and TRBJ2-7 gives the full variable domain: GAGVSQSPSNKVTEKGKDVELRCDPISGHTALYWYRQSLGQGLEFLIYFQGNSAPDKSGLPSDRFSAERTGGSVSTLTIQRTQQEDSAVYLCASSIGQGPGQDEQYFGPGTRLTVT.

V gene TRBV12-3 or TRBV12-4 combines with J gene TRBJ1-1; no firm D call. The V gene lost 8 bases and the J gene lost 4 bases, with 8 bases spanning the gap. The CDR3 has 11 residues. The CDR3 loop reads CASFRGTEAFF. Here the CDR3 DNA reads TGTGCCAGCTTCCGGGGCACTGAAGCTTTCTTT.

The CDR3 reads CASTVREDRGNGEKLFF. The CDR3 DNA is TGTGCCAGCACCGTACGAGAAGACAGGGGCAATGGGGAAAAACTGTTTTTT. V is TRBV11-2 and J is TRBJ1-4; 8 positions agree with TRBD1. Per the germline V gene, CDR1 is SGHAT and CDR2 is FQNNGV. V gave up 7 bases and J gave up 8 bases; unmatched junction bases: 18. This CDR3 contains 17 residues.

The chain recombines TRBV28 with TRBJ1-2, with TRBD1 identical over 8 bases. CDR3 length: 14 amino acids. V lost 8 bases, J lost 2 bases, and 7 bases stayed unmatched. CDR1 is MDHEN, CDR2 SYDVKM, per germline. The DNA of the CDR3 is TGTGCCAGCTTTTCGCAGGGGGCGAACTATGGCTACACCTTC. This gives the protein CASFSQGANYGYTF.

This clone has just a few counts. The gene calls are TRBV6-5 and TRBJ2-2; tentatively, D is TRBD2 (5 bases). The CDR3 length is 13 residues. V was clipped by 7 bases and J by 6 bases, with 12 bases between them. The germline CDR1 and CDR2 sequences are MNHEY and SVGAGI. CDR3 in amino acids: CASTPEAAGELFF. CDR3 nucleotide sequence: TGTGCCAGCACCCCGGAGGCTGCCGGGGAGCTGTTTTTT.

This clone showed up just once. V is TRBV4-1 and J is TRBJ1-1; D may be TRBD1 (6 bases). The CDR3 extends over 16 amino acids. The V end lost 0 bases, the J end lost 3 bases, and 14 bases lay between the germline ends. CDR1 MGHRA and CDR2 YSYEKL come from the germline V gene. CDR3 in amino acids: CASSQEIQGRDTEAFF. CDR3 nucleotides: TGCGCCAGCAGCCAAGAAATCCAGGGGCGTGACACTGAAGCTTTCTTT.

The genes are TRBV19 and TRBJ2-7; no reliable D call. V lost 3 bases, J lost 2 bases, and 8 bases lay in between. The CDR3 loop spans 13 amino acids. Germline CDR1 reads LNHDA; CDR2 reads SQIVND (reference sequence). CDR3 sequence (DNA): TGTGCCAGTAGTATGAGCGTGGCCTACGAGCAGTACTTC. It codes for CASSMSVAYEQYF.

The CDR3 is CATSDYSSSYEQYF. CDR3 DNA: TGTGCCACCAGTGATTACAGTAGCTCCTACGAGCAGTACTTC. J is TRBJ2-7 and V is TRBV24-1; D uncertain. The CDR3 loop spans 14 amino acids. Germline V gene sequence: CDR1 KGHDR, CDR2 SFDVKD. Trimming left V 2 bases short and J 0 bases short, with 7 bases between.

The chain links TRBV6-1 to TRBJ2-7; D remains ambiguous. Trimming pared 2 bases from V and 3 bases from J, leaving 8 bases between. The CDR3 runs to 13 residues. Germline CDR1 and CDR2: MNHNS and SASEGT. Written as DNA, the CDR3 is TGTGCCAGCAGTGAAAAAAACTTCTACGAGCAGTACTTC. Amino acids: CASSEKNFYEQYF.

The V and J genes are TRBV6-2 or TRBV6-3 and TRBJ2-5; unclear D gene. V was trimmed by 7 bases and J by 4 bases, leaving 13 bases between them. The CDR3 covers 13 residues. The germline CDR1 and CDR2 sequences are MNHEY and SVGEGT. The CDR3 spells CASIPTRGETQYF. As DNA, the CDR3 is TGTGCCAGCATCCCGACCCGAGGAGAGACCCAGTACTTC.

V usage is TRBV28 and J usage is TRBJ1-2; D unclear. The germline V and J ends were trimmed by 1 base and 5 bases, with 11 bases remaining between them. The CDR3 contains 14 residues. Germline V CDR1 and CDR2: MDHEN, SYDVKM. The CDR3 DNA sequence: TGTGCCAGCAGTTTATCGGGGAGTTCGTATGGCTACACCTTC. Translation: CASSLSGSSYGYTF.

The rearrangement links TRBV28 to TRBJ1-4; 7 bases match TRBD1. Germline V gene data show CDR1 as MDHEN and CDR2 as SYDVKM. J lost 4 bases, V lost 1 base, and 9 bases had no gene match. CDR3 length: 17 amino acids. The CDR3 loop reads CASSLSGGTVINEKLFF. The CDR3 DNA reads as TGTGCCAGCAGTTTATCGGGCGGGACAGTTATTAATGAAAAACTGTTTTTT.

This CDR3 is CASMAIEAFF. The CDR3 DNA follows: TGTGCCAGCATGGCCATTGAAGCTTTCTTT. This chain connects TRBV2 to TRBJ1-1; D gene unclear. Trimming pared 7 bases from V and 7 bases from J, leaving 7 bases between. The CDR3 loop spans 10 amino acids. Germline V gene lookup returns CDR1 SNHLY and CDR2 FYNNEI.

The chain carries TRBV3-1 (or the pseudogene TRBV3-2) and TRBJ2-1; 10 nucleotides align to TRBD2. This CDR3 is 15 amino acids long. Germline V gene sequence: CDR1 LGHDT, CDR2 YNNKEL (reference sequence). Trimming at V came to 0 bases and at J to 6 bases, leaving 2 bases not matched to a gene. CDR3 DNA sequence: TGTGCCAGCAGCCAAGACGCTAGCGGGGGCAATGAGCAGTTCTTC. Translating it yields CASSQDASGGNEQFF.